One and the same sample provided the 22 T cell receptor beta chains below, sequenced in a study of human T cells and chemical hapten exposure. TCRdb ran MiXCR on the RACE reads and lists one entry per CDR3 protein. The profile shows 180,000 or so distinct CDR3 sequences, 20% to 25% of them singletons. As to time point: patch test 3, about 24 weeks after DPC sensitization. Treatment reported: therapeutic diphenylcyclopropenone sensitization with weekly scalp DPC. Here the sequenced sample was whole blood, taken in connection with sensitization to the hapten diphenylcyclopropenone (DPC). The receptors were gathered from a woman in her thirties or forties with alopecia areata. Some clones in this sample may be carry-over from other donors' samples.

There are a few counts of this clonotype. V gene TRBV6-2 or TRBV6-3 combines with J gene TRBJ1-2; D gene uncertain. The germline V and J ends were trimmed by 2 bases and 5 bases, with 6 bases remaining between them. Germline V gene lookup returns CDR1 MNHEY and CDR2 SVGEGT. CDR3 length: 12 amino acids. CDR3 in amino acids: CASSYPQYGYTF. CDR3 in DNA: TGTGCCAGCAGTTACCCACAGTATGGCTACACCTTC.

The chain combines TRBV12-3 or TRBV12-4 with TRBJ2-5, with D unresolved. The CDR3 totals 12 residues. The V end lost 5 bases, the J end lost 4 bases, and 8 bases lay between the germline ends. The CDR3 region is CASSIYRETQYF. Written as DNA, the CDR3 is TGTGCCAGCAGTATCTATAGAGAGACCCAGTACTTC.

V is TRBV10-3 and J is TRBJ2-1; 7 nucleotides align to TRBD2. Trimming removed 6 bases from V and 6 bases from J; junction bases left unmatched: 8. The germline V gene has CDR1 ENHRY and CDR2 SYGVKD. The CDR3 is made up of 14 amino acids. CDR3 sequence reads: CAISGAERGNEQFF. CDR3 DNA: TGTGCCATCAGCGGGGCCGAGCGGGGCAATGAGCAGTTCTTC.

The CDR3 loop is CASSSMGVYYEQYF. DNA for the CDR3: TGTGCCAGCAGTAGCATGGGAGTTTACTACGAGCAGTACTTC. This rearrangement joins TRBV27 to TRBJ2-7; tentatively, D is TRBD2 (5 bases). Germline CDR1 and CDR2: MNHEY and SMNVEV (reference sequence). Between the trimmed V and J ends, which lost 5 bases and 3 bases, there was a span of 14 bases. The CDR3 totals 14 residues.

The sample holds many counts of this clonotype. The chain is built from TRBV5-5 and TRBJ2-1, with D perhaps TRBD2 (5 bases). V was pared by 0 bases and J by 0 bases, with 10 bases between. Germline assignment: CDR1 SGHKS and CDR2 YYEKEE (reference sequence). This CDR3 comprises 16 residues. The CDR3 sequence: CASSLATGISYNEQFF. CDR3 DNA sequence: TGTGCCAGCAGCTTGGCCACGGGGATCTCCTACAATGAGCAGTTCTTC.

This clonotype has at least ten counts. V and J are TRBV10-3 and TRBJ1-1, with TRBD1 as a possible D gene (6 bases). Germline assignment: CDR1 ENHRY and CDR2 SYGVKD. Trimming pared 0 bases from V and 1 base from J, leaving 9 bases between. The CDR3 is 15 residues long. This CDR3 reads CAISESQGPNTEAFF. In DNA, the CDR3 is TGTGCCATCAGTGAGTCGCAGGGGCCGAACACTGAAGCTTTCTTT.

This clonotype was counted a few times. V is TRBV9 and J is TRBJ1-5; possible D gene TRBD1, 5 bases. The CDR3 loop spans 15 amino acids. V lost 0 bases, J lost 1 base, and 8 bases lay in between. Germline V gives CDR1 SGDLS, CDR2 YYNGEE. Written as DNA, the CDR3 is TGTGCCAGCAGCGTAGAGGGGAGCAGCAATCAGCCCCAGCATTTT. This translates into CASSVEGSSNQPQHF.

The chain recombines TRBV4-2 with TRBJ2-7, with 7 nucleotides matching TRBD2. The CDR3 sequence is 14 residues long. V lost 5 bases to trimming and J lost 4 bases; unmatched junction nucleotides: 8. Germline lookup yields CDR1 LGHNA and CDR2 YNFKEQ. The CDR3 sequence: CASSWGEGRYEQYF. In nucleotides, the CDR3 is TGTGCCAGCAGCTGGGGGGAGGGCCGATACGAGCAGTACTTC.

This clonotype was observed a few times. This chain uses TRBV4-3 with TRBJ2-5, with D maybe TRBD1 (6 bases). Germline V CDR1 and CDR2: LGHNA, YSLEER. Trimming took 1 base from V and 5 from J, leaving 14 bases between them. This CDR3 region has 15 residues. The CDR3 loop is CASSQVRGQGETQYF. CDR3 nucleotide sequence: TGCGCCAGCAGCCAAGTCCGGGGCCAGGGGGAGACCCAGTACTTC.

The gene calls are TRBV28 and TRBJ2-7; 10 bases map to TRBD2. CDR3 length: 16 residues. With V trimmed by 5 bases and J by 2 bases, 9 bases remained unmatched. CDR1 and CDR2 from the germline V gene are MDHEN and SYDVKM. The CDR3 DNA is TGTGCCAGCAGTCTACCCAGCGGGAGGGCTACCTACGAGCAGTACTTC. It translates to CASSLPSGRATYEQYF.

This sequence joins TRBV28 and TRBJ2-1; 8 bases line up with TRBD2. From germline, CDR1 is MDHEN and CDR2 SYDVKM. The J segment lost 8 bases and the V segment lost 6 bases, leaving 9 bases of the junction unmatched. CDR3 length: 14 amino acids. The CDR3 reads CASSLSGSIHEQFF. The CDR3 DNA follows: TGTGCCAGCAGCTTAAGCGGGAGCATTCATGAGCAGTTCTTC.

This clonotype was recorded a few times. This sequence joins TRBV10-3 and TRBJ2-1, with D perhaps matching TRBD2 (6 bases). The V gene's germline CDR1 is ENHRY and CDR2 SYGVKD. The CDR3 extends over 16 amino acids. The V end lost 3 bases, the J end lost 5 bases, and 17 bases lay between the germline ends. Here the CDR3 reads CAISDSRGSHHNEQFF. The CDR3 DNA sequence: TGTGCCATCAGTGACTCTCGGGGGAGTCACCACAATGAGCAGTTCTTC.

This clonotype has only a few counts. The chain carries TRBV10-3 and TRBJ1-6, with D hard to call. Germline assignment: CDR1 ENHRY and CDR2 SYGVKD. The CDR3 is 13 amino acids. V lost 6 bases to trimming and J lost 9 bases, with 12 bases between them. CDR3 nucleotide sequence: TGTGCCATCAGACCGACTTTACGTTCACCCCTCCACTTT. It is translated as CAIRPTLRSPLHF.

This clonotype was seen a few times. The chain recombines TRBV18 with TRBJ1-5; possibly TRBD1 for D (5 bases). Germline values: CDR1 KGHSH, CDR2 LQKENI. The CDR3 totals 16 residues. The V and J ends lost 5 bases and 5 bases respectively, with 19 bases between them. Here the CDR3 reads CASSAARDPRHQPQHF. The CDR3 DNA reads TGTGCCAGCTCAGCTGCCCGGGACCCCAGACATCAGCCCCAGCATTTT. Full variable domain (missing parts from reference TRBV18 and TRBJ1-5): NAGVMQNPRHLVRRRGQEARLRCSPMKGHSHVYWYRQLPEEGLKFMVYLQKENIIDESGMPKERFSAEFPKEGPSILRIQQVVRGDSAAYFCASSAARDPRHQPQHFGDGTRLSIL.

The chain employs TRBV9 and TRBJ1-1; 7 bases are shared with TRBD1. From germline, CDR1 is SGDLS and CDR2 YYNGEE. This CDR3 contains 16 residues. Germline trimming cut 3 bases from V and 4 bases from J; bases unmatched to any gene: 12. The CDR3 sequence is CASSDVAVTGRTEAFF. In nucleotides, the CDR3 is TGTGCCAGCAGCGACGTAGCCGTGACAGGGCGCACTGAAGCTTTCTTT.

The chain couples TRBV20-1 to TRBJ1-1; TRBD1 might be the D (6 bases). The V gene's germline CDR1 is DFQATT and CDR2 SNEGSKA (reference sequence). Trimming cost V 6 bases and J 4 bases, with 12 bases left between them. CDR3 size: 12 residues. Written as DNA, the CDR3 is TGCAGTGCCGGAGGGGGTTTCACTGAAGCTTTCTTT. This encodes CSAGGGFTEAFF.

The genes are TRBV5-4 and TRBJ2-5; D is unresolved. Deletions cut 1 base from V and 5 bases from J, with 6 bases between. Germline V gene sequence: CDR1 SGHNT, CDR2 YYREEE (reference sequence). This CDR3 region has 12 residues. The CDR3 here is CASSLFRETQYF. CDR3 sequence (DNA): TGTGCCAGCAGCTTGTTTCGGGAGACCCAGTACTTC.

The sample holds a few counts of this clonotype. The chain combines TRBV7-2 with TRBJ1-5; D might be TRBD1 (5 bases). The germline CDR1 and CDR2 sequences are SGHTA and FQGNSA. The V gene lost 1 base and the J gene lost 1 base, with 8 bases spanning the gap. This CDR3 comprises 15 residues. CDR3: CASSLVQGSNQPQHF. In DNA, the CDR3 is TGTGCCAGCAGCTTAGTTCAGGGAAGCAATCAGCCCCAGCATTTT.

The sample holds a few counts of this clonotype. The CDR3 nucleotides read TGTGCCATCAGTGAGGGCGATGAGCAGTTCTTC. Amino acids: CAISEGDEQFF. This sequence joins TRBV10-3 and TRBJ2-1; no firm D call. Germline-derived CDR1 and CDR2 are ENHRY and SYGVKD. V shed 2 bases and J shed 8 bases, with 4 bases lying between them. CDR3 size: 11 residues.

The V gene is TRBV7-2, the J gene TRBJ2-6; D not certain. Germline CDR1 is SGHTA and CDR2 is FQGNSA. V shed 9 bases and J shed 4 bases, with 13 bases lying between them. This CDR3 has 14 amino acids. The CDR3 region is CASTTTPGANVLTF. CDR3 in DNA: TGTGCCAGTACCACGACCCCCGGGGCCAACGTCCTGACTTTC.

The V gene is TRBV5-1, the J gene TRBJ2-1; D unresolved. Trimming cost V 0 bases and J 3 bases, with 10 bases left between them. The germline V gene has CDR1 SGHRS and CDR2 YFSETQ. The CDR3 covers 15 residues. The CDR3: CASSLDGADYNEQFF. CDR3 coding DNA: TGCGCCAGCAGCTTGGATGGCGCTGACTACAATGAGCAGTTCTTC.

The sample holds a few counts of this clonotype. The chain links TRBV27 to TRBJ2-5; 9 bases match TRBD1. The CDR3 covers 13 residues. V lost 4 bases to trimming and J lost 5 bases; unmatched junction nucleotides: 2. In germline, CDR1 is MNHEY, CDR2 SMNVEV (reference sequence). CDR3 residues: CASSSGQGETQYF. In nucleotides, the CDR3 is TGTGCCAGCAGTTCCGGACAGGGGGAGACCCAGTACTTC.